The 31 T cell receptor beta chains below all came from one sample that was sequenced in a study of molecular identifiers for immune sequencing clone quantification. One entry per CDR3 protein results from TCRdb running MiXCR on the PCR reads. The data contain 90,000 or so distinct CDR3 sequences, roughly a fifth of them singletons. The source material was naive CD8+ T cells from blood, with Jurkat cell RNA spiked in. Subset in this sample: FACS-sorted CD8+CD4-CCR7+CD45RA+ naive T cells. The receptors here all came from a human donor in good health. Some libraries in this study had Jurkat cell RNA spiked in.

As regards this clonotype: Since no conserved phenylalanine or tryptophan closes the CDR3, a read error is the likely cause. No DNA is shown, since the ends of the CDR3 on it are uncertain; the CDR3 is the one TCRdb lists. The chain employs TRBV18 and TRBJ1-2; the tabulated D call, TRBD1, remains unverified against the DNA. The CDR3 numbers 11 amino acids, ends counted. Germline-derived CDR1 and CDR2 are KGHSH and LQKENI. The CDR3 sequence is CASSGGTGLSV.

The chain combines TRBV2 with TRBJ1-2; unclear D gene. Trimming removed 5 bases from V and 4 bases from J, with 17 bases in between. The germline gives CDR1 SNHLY, CDR2 FYNNEI. There are 15 residues in the CDR3. For the CDR3, the DNA is TGTGCCAGCAGTCCGGGTTTCTTACCCCCCTATGGCTACACCTTC. The encoded protein is CASSPGFLPPYGYTF.

A remark on this clonotype: Since a much larger clone is just one base distant, this may be a read error. Because the CDR3 is missing its conserved closing phenylalanine or tryptophan, this is likely a read error. This sequence joins TRBV9 and TRBJ2-7; 7 bases match TRBD1. The V gene's germline CDR1 is SGDLS and CDR2 YYNGEE. The CDR3 is 15 residues long. V was clipped by 4 bases and J by 4 bases; unmatched bases: 11. The CDR3 region is CASSPTGTATYEQYS. CDR3 nucleotides: TGTGCCAGCAGCCCGACCGGGACAGCAACTTACGAGCAGTACTCC.

The chain uses TRBV12-3 or TRBV12-4 and TRBJ2-7, with TRBD1 matching over 10 bases. The CDR3 is 15 amino acids. After removal of 6 bases from V and 5 bases from J, the junction contained 10 bases not matched to a gene. CDR3 bases: TGTGCCAGCAGGGACCGGGACAGGGGACAGCACGAGCAGTACTTC. It yields the protein CASRDRDRGQHEQYF.

This clonotype was observed at least ten times. The gene calls are TRBV4-3 and TRBJ2-5; no firm D call. With 0 bases removed from V and 4 bases from J, the gap between germline ends came to 12 bases. Germline assignment: CDR1 LGHNA and CDR2 YSLEER. The CDR3 runs 15 residues. The CDR3 sequence is CASSQDLVGPETQYF. The CDR3 nucleotides are TGCGCCAGCAGCCAAGATCTAGTAGGCCCAGAGACCCAGTACTTC.

There are many counts of this clonotype. V and J are TRBV9 and TRBJ2-3, with D tentatively TRBD2 (5 bases). CDR3 length: 16 residues. V was clipped by 2 bases and J by 1 base, with 14 bases between them. The V gene's germline CDR1 is SGDLS and CDR2 YYNGEE. CDR3 in DNA: TGTGCCAGCAGCGTTCGGTCCACCGGGGGCACAGATACGCAGTATTTT. It specifies CASSVRSTGGTDTQYF.

This clonotype was seen a few times. This chain joins TRBV12-3 or TRBV12-4 and TRBJ1-1; 7 nucleotides line up with TRBD1. The CDR3 length is 16 residues. With 5 bases clipped from V and 0 bases from J, the junction kept 9 bases outside the gene matches. CDR3 nucleotides: TGTGCCAGCAGTCCTTTTTCCGGGACAGTGAACACTGAAGCTTTCTTT. This sequence encodes CASSPFSGTVNTEAFF.

The chain carries TRBV29-1 and TRBJ2-1, with TRBD2 identical over 14 bases. The germline CDR1 and CDR2 sequences are SQVTM and ANQGSEA. The CDR3 is 18 amino acids. V trimming: 5 bases; J trimming: 6 bases; junction bases outside the gene matches: 15. The CDR3 sequence is CSVLWYLTSGRAGNEQFF. CDR3 bases: TGCAGCGTTTTGTGGTACTTGACTAGCGGGAGGGCGGGCAATGAGCAGTTCTTC.

This clonotype has just a few counts. The chain is built from TRBV4-2 and TRBJ2-7; D may be TRBD2 (5 bases). The CDR3 loop spans 15 amino acids. Trimming left V 5 bases short and J 5 bases short, with 19 bases between. The germline gives CDR1 LGHNA, CDR2 YNFKEQ. The CDR3 region is CASSSPTAGLDEQYF. The CDR3 region has the DNA TGTGCCAGCAGCTCCCCCACTGCGGGCCTGGACGAGCAGTACTTC.

The table lists this clonotype with many counts. The chain couples TRBV6-2 or TRBV6-3 to TRBJ2-7; 7 bases fit TRBD1. The CDR3 is 15 amino acids. Germline assignment: CDR1 MNHEY and CDR2 SVGEGT. V trimming: 5 bases; J trimming: 0 bases; junction bases outside the gene matches: 7. CDR3 region: CASSKTRDSSYEQYF. The CDR3 DNA is TGTGCCAGCAGTAAGACCCGGGACAGCTCCTACGAGCAGTACTTC.

About this clonotype itself: Being one base from a much bigger clone, this may be a read error. This chain links TRBV14 with TRBJ2-7; D gene unclear. The CDR3 totals 11 residues. V dropped 1 base and J dropped 4 bases, with 2 bases sitting between them. The germline V gene has CDR1 SGHDN and CDR2 FVKESK. DNA of the CDR3: TGTGCCAGCAGCCAAGCTTACGAGCAGTACTTC. Protein sequence: CASSQAYEQYF.

A note on this clonotype: Compared with germline, one end of the junction differs, possibly owing to a read error. The chain couples TRBV6-2 or TRBV6-3 to TRBJ2-7, with D perhaps TRBD2 (5 bases). The CDR3 sequence is 11 residues long. Per the germline V gene, CDR1 is MNHEY and CDR2 is SVGEGT. The CDR3 spells CASSHSGEQYF. The CDR3 region has the DNA TGTGCCAGCAGTCACTCGGGGGAGCAGTACTTC.

This clonotype has ten or more counts. This chain uses TRBV28 with TRBJ2-7; perhaps TRBD2 as D (6 bases). The CDR3 length is 14 residues. Per germline, CDR1 MDHEN and CDR2 SYDVKM. V dropped 7 bases and J dropped 2 bases, with 15 bases sitting between them. The CDR3 loop reads CASILRGGPYEQYF. The CDR3 nucleotides read TGTGCCAGCATCCTGCGGGGTGGACCCTACGAGCAGTACTTC.

This clonotype was detected only a few times. The rearrangement links TRBV9 to TRBJ2-2, with TRBD2 identical over 8 bases. V lost 4 bases, J lost 5 bases, and 7 bases stayed unmatched. The CDR3 spans 15 residues. Germline V gene sequence: CDR1 SGDLS, CDR2 YYNGEE. Here the CDR3 DNA reads TGTGCCAGCAGCCCATGGACTAGCTGGACCGGGGAGCTGTTTTTT. Translation: CASSPWTSWTGELFF.

This clonotype appeared a few times. J is TRBJ1-1 and V is TRBV6-2 or TRBV6-3; no firm D call. The V gene's germline CDR1 is MNHEY and CDR2 SVGEGT. Trimming removed 1 base from V and 4 bases from J, with 4 bases in between. The CDR3 is 12 amino acids. CDR3 bases: TGTGCCAGCAGTTACTGGAGCACTGAAGCTTTCTTT. Translating gives CASSYWSTEAFF.

The sample holds many counts of this clonotype. The chain joins TRBV27 to TRBJ1-4; D is perhaps TRBD1 (6 bases). This CDR3 is built from 13 residues. The V gene lost 7 bases and the J gene lost 3 bases, with 9 bases spanning the gap. Germline-derived CDR1 and CDR2 are MNHEY and SMNVEV (reference sequence). This CDR3 reads CASTRQANEKLFF. Written as DNA, the CDR3 is TGTGCCAGCACCCGACAGGCTAATGAAAAACTGTTTTTT.

The table lists this clonotype with many counts. V usage is TRBV7-8 and J usage is TRBJ1-1, with D hard to call. Germline lookup yields CDR1 SGHVS and CDR2 FQNEAQ. This CDR3 has 14 amino acids. V shed 5 bases and J shed 0 bases, with 10 bases lying between them. Written as DNA, the CDR3 is TGTGCCAGCAGCCCCGCGAGTCTGAACACTGAAGCTTTCTTT. Translated: CASSPASLNTEAFF.

This clonotype was detected many times. Its ends do not fully match the called genes, so a read error is possible. The gene calls are TRBV20-1 and TRBJ2-7, with a weak D call TRBD2 (5 bases). CDR3 length equals 13 residues. Germline CDR1 reads DFQATT; CDR2 reads SNEGSKA (reference sequence). The CDR3 region has the DNA TGCAGTGCAAGAGCGGCAGAAGCCTACGAGCAGTACTTC. It codes for CSARAAEAYEQYF.

This clonotype showed up many times. One end of the junction varies from germline; a read error may be responsible. The chain recombines TRBV20-1 with TRBJ2-7; unclear D gene. This CDR3 comprises 14 residues. Germline-derived CDR1 and CDR2 are DFQATT and SNEGSKA (reference sequence). The CDR3 DNA sequence: TGCAGTGCTCGAGAGTTCGACTTACGCTACGAGCAGTACTTC. It codes for CSAREFDLRYEQYF.

Comments on this clonotype: A much larger clone differs from this one at a single base, so this may be a read error. The rearrangement links TRBV7-2 to TRBJ2-7; D perhaps matches TRBD2 (6 bases). This CDR3 is 15 amino acids long. V was pared by 4 bases and J by 3 bases, with 16 bases between. Germline lookup yields CDR1 SGHTA and CDR2 FQGNSA. CDR3 region: CASSSFAGLYYEQYF. CDR3 nucleotide sequence: TGTGCCAGCAGCTCGTTCGCGGGACTCTACTACGAGCAGTACTTC.

This chain connects TRBV6-1 to TRBJ2-6; possibly TRBD2 for D (6 bases). Germline V gives CDR1 MNHNS, CDR2 SASEGT. V shed 6 bases and J shed 1 base, with 10 bases lying between them. This CDR3 has 15 amino acids. The CDR3 coding sequence is TGTGCCAGCAGAGAACGGGGGTCTGGGGCCAACGTCCTGACTTTC. It is translated as CASRERGSGANVLTF.

This clonotype was found many times. This chain connects TRBV4-1 to TRBJ2-4; 8 bases align to TRBD2. The CDR3 spans 16 residues. Germline loops: CDR1 MGHRA, CDR2 YSYEKL. The V gene end was trimmed by 0 bases and the J gene end by 8 bases; junction bases not matched to a gene: 9. The CDR3 loop is CASSQDRGSGSDIQYF. The CDR3, as DNA: TGCGCCAGCAGCCAAGATCGGGGGAGCGGGAGTGACATTCAGTACTTC.

Comment on this clonotype: Given a much more abundant clone one base away, this may be a read error. V and J are TRBV30 and TRBJ2-7, with D unclear. CDR3 size: 15 residues. Germline lookup yields CDR1 GTSNPN and CDR2 SVGIG (reference sequence). V shed 0 bases and J shed 3 bases, with 15 bases lying between them. DNA for the CDR3: TGTGCCTGGAGTGTGGTGGTGGGTGGCCTCTACGAGCAGTACTTC. It codes for CAWSVVVGGLYEQYF.

The chain carries TRBV29-1 and TRBJ1-1; D uncertain. The CDR3 has 12 residues. The V gene's germline CDR1 is SQVTM and CDR2 ANQGSEA. The ends were cut back, 7 bases at V and 10 bases at J, with 19 bases in the middle. The CDR3 DNA reads TGCAGCGCCCCCCAGACGCCGGAGGGAGCTTTCTTT. Protein: CSAPQTPEGAFF.

Note on this clonotype: Being one base from a much bigger clone, this may be a read error. This chain joins TRBV7-2 and TRBJ2-4; D gene uncertain. V dropped 8 bases and J dropped 0 bases, with 11 bases sitting between them. This CDR3 region has 14 residues. CDR1 is SGHTA and CDR2 is FQGNSA in the germline V gene. This chain's CDR3 is CASVDPLAKNIQYF. The DNA for the CDR3 is TGTGCCAGCGTGGACCCCCTAGCCAAAAACATTCAGTACTTC.

In its sample, this clonotype was seen many times. The rearrangement links TRBV4-1 to TRBJ1-6, with 7 bases matching TRBD1. CDR3 length equals 18 residues. Losses at the gene ends were 4 bases for V and 2 bases for J; bases not matched to a gene: 11. Germline values: CDR1 MGHRA, CDR2 YSYEKL. CDR3: CASSPTPTGATYNSPLHF. The CDR3 nucleotides are TGCGCCAGCAGCCCGACACCAACAGGGGCAACCTATAATTCACCCCTCCACTTT.

This clonotype has only a few counts. This chain uses TRBV14 with TRBJ1-2, with TRBD1 as a possible D gene (5 bases). This CDR3 spans 13 amino acids. Trimming shortened V by 2 bases and J by 2 bases, and 6 bases separated the two germline ends. CDR1 and CDR2 from the germline V gene are SGHDN and FVKESK. In DNA form, the CDR3 reads TGTGCCAGCAGCCAAACAGGCAACTATGGCTACACCTTC. Protein product: CASSQTGNYGYTF.

This clonotype was recorded at least ten times. This chain links TRBV25-1 with TRBJ2-7, with D unclear. The CDR3 covers 15 residues. CDR1 and CDR2 from the germline V gene are MGHDK and SYGVNS. V was trimmed by 1 base and J by 0 bases, leaving 10 bases between them. Here the CDR3 reads CASSELETRSYEQYF. The DNA of the CDR3 is TGTGCCAGCAGTGAATTGGAGACACGCTCCTACGAGCAGTACTTC.

At least ten counts were recorded for this clonotype. The chain joins TRBV19 to TRBJ2-6, with D possibly matching TRBD1 (5 bases). This CDR3 has 17 amino acids. Germline V gives CDR1 LNHDA, CDR2 SQIVND (reference sequence). The V gene lost 3 bases and the J gene lost 7 bases, with 19 bases spanning the gap. CDR3 DNA sequence: TGTGCCAGTAGTATTATCCTTGGGGCAGGTGGAGCCAACGTCCTGACTTTC. This encodes CASSIILGAGGANVLTF.

Ten or more counts support this clonotype. V gene TRBV20-1 combines with J gene TRBJ2-3, with 8 bases fitting TRBD1. The CDR3 sequence is 14 residues long. Per germline, CDR1 DFQATT and CDR2 SNEGSKA (reference sequence). V lost 5 bases and J lost 9; bases outside the gene matches: 13. The CDR3 spells CSAGQGTGRGTQYF. The CDR3 DNA follows: TGCAGTGCTGGACAAGGGACAGGACGTGGCACGCAGTATTTT.

This clonotype was detected ten times or more. V usage is TRBV29-1 and J usage is TRBJ2-7; no definite D call. Germline V CDR1 and CDR2: SQVTM, ANQGSEA. V gave up 7 bases and J gave up 3 bases, with 16 bases separating them. The CDR3 is 13 residues long. Here the CDR3 DNA reads TGCAGCGCCTGGGGTGGCACGAGCTACGAGCAGTACTTC. Residues: CSAWGGTSYEQYF.